One and the same sample provided the 18 T cell receptor beta chains below, sequenced in a study of cytomegalovirus exposure and HLA in healthy donors. Only in-frame clones appear in the TCRdb table, and some are missing; sequencing was by immunoSEQ multiplex PCR. This sample carries some 120,000 clones, roughly 89% of them seen once, and the ten largest clones take under 2%. Input material: PBMCs. Source of these receptors: a woman under 30 in good health and CMV-seronegative.

The chain recombines TRBV5-1 with TRBJ2-7; 14 nucleotides line up with TRBD2. The length of the CDR3 is 15 residues. Germline CDR1 is SGHRS and CDR2 is YFSETQ. With V trimmed by 4 bases and J by 4 bases, 4 bases remained unmatched. DNA of the CDR3: TGCGCCAGCAGCCTGGGACTAGCGGGAGTATACGAGCAGTACTTC. Its translation: CASSLGLAGVYEQYF.

The genes are TRBV7-2 and TRBJ1-2; 11 positions match TRBD1. The length of the CDR3 is 15 residues. V was clipped by 5 bases and J by 4 bases; unmatched bases: 6. The V gene's germline CDR1 is SGHTA and CDR2 FQGNSA. The CDR3 region has the DNA TGTGCCAGCAGCCCCCAGGGGACAGGGGGCTATGGCTACACCTTC. Translating gives CASSPQGTGGYGYTF.

The chain uses TRBV7-2 and TRBJ2-2; 9 positions match TRBD2. CDR1 and CDR2 from the germline V gene are SGHTA and FQGNSA. CDR3 size: 15 residues. V lost 9 bases, J lost 2 bases, and 7 bases stayed unmatched. The CDR3 region is CASTSTSGNTGELFF. The CDR3 DNA sequence: TGTGCCAGTACGTCGACTAGCGGTAACACCGGGGAGCTGTTTTTT.

The chain employs TRBV5-8 and TRBJ2-2; TRBD2 aligns across 8 bases. Germline lookup yields CDR1 SGHTS and CDR2 YDEGEE. V shed 0 bases, J shed 0 bases, and the junction held 7 bases outside the gene matches. The CDR3 consists of 18 residues. This CDR3 is CASSLGTSLTSNTGELFF. In nucleotides, the CDR3 is TGTGCCAGCAGCTTGGGGACTAGCCTCACCTCGAACACCGGGGAGCTGTTTTTT. The whole variable domain, remainder taken from reference TRBV5-8 and TRBJ2-2, is EAGVTQSPTHLIKTRGQQATLRCSPISGHTSVYWYQQALGLGLQFLLWYDEGEERNRGNFPPRFSGRQFPNYSSELNVNALELEDSALYLCASSLGTSLTSNTGELFFGEGSRLTVL.

The chain joins TRBV28 to TRBJ2-3; 7 nucleotides agree with TRBD2. Per germline, CDR1 MDHEN and CDR2 SYDVKM. CDR3 length: 14 residues. The J segment lost 0 bases and the V segment lost 6 bases, leaving 3 bases of the junction unmatched. CDR3 in DNA: TGTGCCAGCAGAAAAGCGGGGAGCACAGATACGCAGTATTTT. It translates to CASRKAGSTDTQYF.

The CDR3 is CAEGGDGLARGTDTQYF. The CDR3, as DNA: TGTGCCGAGGGAGGGGATGGACTCGCCCGAGGCACAGATACGCAGTATTTT. V is TRBV2 and J is TRBJ2-3, with 7 bases that match TRBD2. This CDR3 spans 17 amino acids. Looked up from germline, CDR1 is SNHLY and CDR2 is FYNNEI. The V segment lost 11 bases and the J segment 1 base; nucleotides outside the gene matches: 18.

The V call is TRBV30, the J call TRBJ1-5, with TRBD1 as a possible D gene (5 bases). The CDR3 consists of 14 residues. CDR1 is GTSNPN, CDR2 SVGIG, per germline (reference sequence). V was cut by 4 bases and J by 7 bases, with 17 bases left in between. CDR3 bases: TGTGCCTGGACCAGAGGAGGGGTTGGACAGCCCCAGCATTTT. This codes for CAWTRGGVGQPQHF. Combining the CDR3 with reference TRBV30 and TRBJ1-5 gives the whole variable domain SQTIHQWPATLVQPVGSPLSLECTVEGTSNPNLYWYRQAAGRGLQLLFYSVGIGQISSEVPQNLSASRPQDRQFILSSKKLLLSDSGFYLCAWTRGGVGQPQHFGDGTRLSIL.

This chain uses TRBV29-1 with TRBJ2-7, with TRBD2 matching over 7 bases. The length of the CDR3 is 14 residues. Germline CDR1 and CDR2: SQVTM and ANQGSEA. V dropped 4 bases and J dropped 4; count of bases not matched to a gene: 10. The CDR3 loop is CSVVFREERYEQYF. The CDR3, as DNA: TGCAGCGTTGTATTCCGGGAGGAGAGGTACGAGCAGTACTTC.

The chain employs TRBV30 and TRBJ2-7; D possibly corresponds to TRBD2 (6 bases). V gave up 0 bases and J gave up 5 bases, with 26 bases separating them. Germline CDR1 reads GTSNPN; CDR2 reads SVGIG (reference sequence). This CDR3 comprises 18 residues. The DNA for the CDR3 is TGTGCCTGGAGTGTTGGAGGGAGGACCTCCACCAACCTTCACGAGCAGTACTTC. Translation gives CAWSVGGRTSTNLHEQYF.

The chain recombines TRBV7-2 with TRBJ1-4; 9 bases match TRBD1. J lost 5 bases, V lost 1 base, and 8 bases had no gene match. The CDR3 extends over 17 amino acids. Germline V gene lookup returns CDR1 SGHTA and CDR2 FQGNSA. This chain's CDR3 is CASSLVYRGPLNEKLFF. CDR3 DNA sequence: TGTGCCAGCAGCTTAGTATACAGGGGGCCCCTCAATGAAAAACTGTTTTTT.

The genes are TRBV6-1 and TRBJ1-2, with 7 bases identical to TRBD1. Trimming cost V 8 bases and J 5 bases; bases outside gene matches: 14. Per germline, CDR1 MNHNS and CDR2 SASEGT. CDR3 length: 15 amino acids. CDR3: CASRTGSGRGYGYTF. CDR3 in DNA: TGTGCCAGCCGGACAGGCTCAGGGAGAGGATATGGCTACACCTTC.

This chain links TRBV29-1 with TRBJ2-7; 7 nucleotides align to TRBD2. V lost 4 bases to trimming and J lost 4 bases; unmatched junction nucleotides: 7. CDR1 and CDR2 from the germline V gene are SQVTM and ANQGSEA. This CDR3 contains 13 residues. This CDR3 is CSVVGGSWYEQYF. CDR3 in DNA: TGCAGCGTTGTGGGGGGGTCTTGGTACGAGCAGTACTTC.

The V and J genes are TRBV19 and TRBJ1-5, with TRBD1 as a possible D gene (6 bases). This CDR3 comprises 14 residues. Germline CDR1 reads LNHDA; CDR2 reads SQIVND (reference sequence). The V and J ends lost 2 bases and 7 bases respectively, with 12 bases between them. The chain's CDR3 is CASSIQGPWQPQHF. The CDR3, as DNA: TGTGCCAGTAGTATACAGGGGCCGTGGCAGCCCCAGCATTTT.

V and J are TRBV4-3 and TRBJ2-1; 9 nucleotides agree with TRBD2. The CDR3 is 14 residues long. V gave up 5 bases and J gave up 8 bases; unmatched junction bases: 7. Per germline, CDR1 LGHNA and CDR2 YSLEER. The CDR3 is CASSVSGSWDEQFF. In nucleotides, the CDR3 is TGCGCCAGCAGCGTTAGCGGGAGTTGGGATGAGCAGTTCTTC.

The chain couples TRBV2 to TRBJ1-4; possibly TRBD1 for D (5 bases). This CDR3 region has 12 residues. Germline CDR1 is SNHLY and CDR2 is FYNNEI. V shed 3 bases and J shed 7 bases, with 6 bases lying between them. CDR3 sequence reads: CASSDRVEKLFF. CDR3 sequence (DNA): TGTGCCAGCAGTGACAGGGTTGAAAAACTGTTTTTT.

J is TRBJ2-5 and V is TRBV6-1; 7 nucleotides agree with TRBD1. The CDR3 is 15 residues long. Per the germline V gene, CDR1 is MNHNS and CDR2 is SASEGT. CDR3 DNA: TGTGCAGCCCTTACCTTTTCCGGGACAGTAGAGACCCAGTACTTC. The encoded protein is CAALTFSGTVETQYF.

In this sample, this clone turned up once. The junction departs from germline at one end; a sequencing error may be responsible. This chain joins TRBV4-2 and TRBJ2-1, with 11 positions matching TRBD2. In germline, CDR1 is LGHNA, CDR2 YNFKEQ. The CDR3 spans 16 residues. CDR3 in amino acids: CASSKEVTSGNYEQFF. The CDR3 bases are TGTGCCAGCAGCAAAGAGGTGACTAGCGGGAATTATGAGCAGTTCTTC.

J is TRBJ2-3 and V is TRBV7-9; no clear D gene. The CDR3 extends over 13 amino acids. Germline V gene lookup returns CDR1 SEHNR and CDR2 FQNEAQ (reference sequence). Trimming pared 4 bases from V and 4 bases from J, leaving 9 bases between. The chain's CDR3 is CASSSLYADTQYF. The CDR3 DNA reads as TGTGCCAGCAGCTCCCTCTACGCAGATACGCAGTATTTT. Complete variable domain (other parts from reference TRBV7-9 and TRBJ2-3): DTGVSQNPRHKITKRGQNVTFRCDPISEHNRLYWYRQTLGQGPEFLTYFQNEAQLEKSRLLSDRFSAERPKGSFSTLEIQRTEQGDSAMYLCASSSLYADTQYFGPGTRLTVL.